The 6 T cell receptor beta chains below were found in one sample sequenced in a study of a mutant IDH1 vaccine in newly diagnosed glioma. Time point: week 35, safety follow-up. Every vaccination contained 300 ug of the mutant IDH1 20-mer peptide and was paired with topical imiquimod. TCRdb's table, derived via immunoSEQ multiplex PCR, lists solely in-frame clones and lacks some. The sample comprises about 32,000 clones, about four fifths of which are singletons, and approximately 15% rests with the top ten. The antigens for these receptors are not known. This specimen consisted of PBMCs, obtained from a glioma patient whose treatment included an IDH1 peptide vaccine. Receptors were obtained from a young man with glioma.

The chain recombines TRBV5-1 with TRBJ2-2; D remains unclear. The germline CDR1 and CDR2 sequences are SGHRS and YFSETQ. The CDR3 runs 14 residues. Trimming cost V 5 bases and J 1 base, with 9 bases left between them. CDR3 sequence reads: CASSIVLNTGELFF. CDR3 coding DNA: TGCGCCAGCAGTATTGTCCTGAACACCGGGGAGCTGTTTTTT. Full variable domain (rest looked up from reference TRBV5-1 and TRBJ2-2): KAGVTQTPRYLIKTRGQQVTLSCSPISGHRSVSWYQQTPGQGLQFLFEYFSETQRNKGNFPGRFSGRQFSNSRSEMNVSTLELGDSALYLCASSIVLNTGELFFGEGSRLTVL.

V usage is TRBV6-5 and J usage is TRBJ2-7; D tentatively reads TRBD1 or TRBD2 (5 bases each). V lost 6 bases and J 6 bases, leaving 18 bases between the germline ends. The germline V gene encodes CDR1 MNHEY and CDR2 SVGAGI. The CDR3 is 14 amino acids. CDR3 region: CASSSGTGYFEQYF. The CDR3 DNA is TGTGCCAGCAGCTCCGGGACGGGATACTTCGAGCAGTACTTC.

This clone was found a few times. This chain links TRBV5-4 with TRBJ2-7, with D hard to call. Germline V gene data show CDR1 as SGHNT and CDR2 as YYREEE (reference sequence). Trimming removed 1 base from V and 3 bases from J, with 17 bases in between. This CDR3 comprises 16 residues. This CDR3 reads CASSLHGVPLSYEQYF. CDR3 coding DNA: TGTGCCAGCAGCTTGCATGGAGTGCCACTCAGCTACGAGCAGTACTTC. Combining the CDR3 with reference TRBV5-4 and TRBJ2-7 gives the whole variable domain ETGVTQSPTHLIKTRGQQVTLRCSSQSGHNTVSWYQQALGQGPQFIFQYYREEENGRGNFPPRFSGLQFPNYSSELNVNALELDDSALYLCASSLHGVPLSYEQYFGPGTRLTVT.

This sequence joins TRBV2 and TRBJ1-4, with 8 bases lining up with TRBD1. Germline V gives CDR1 SNHLY, CDR2 FYNNEI. The length of the CDR3 is 13 residues. The ends lost 7 bases at V and 6 bases at J; junction bases unmatched: 4. The CDR3 here is CASNRGGYEKLFF. The CDR3 bases are TGTGCCAGCAACAGGGGGGGCTATGAAAAACTGTTTTTT.

The V gene is TRBV30, the J gene TRBJ2-7; 10 nucleotides agree with TRBD2. CDR1 and CDR2 from the germline V gene are GTSNPN and SVGIG (reference sequence). Losses at the gene ends were 0 bases for V and 2 bases for J; bases not matched to a gene: 13. The CDR3 loop spans 18 amino acids. The CDR3 DNA follows: TGTGCCTGGAGTGTAGTGCTAGCGGGAGTGAGGGCAACCTACGAGCAGTACTTC. It is translated as CAWSVVLAGVRATYEQYF.

The chain uses TRBV5-1 and TRBJ2-7; 12 bases agree with TRBD2. The J segment lost 5 bases and the V segment lost 2 bases, leaving 11 bases of the junction unmatched. This CDR3 has 17 amino acids. Germline V gives CDR1 SGHRS, CDR2 YFSETQ. CDR3 region: CASSLPSSGRAGDEQYF. The CDR3 DNA reads TGCGCCAGCAGCTTACCCTCTAGCGGGAGGGCCGGGGACGAGCAGTACTTC. The full variable domain, rest sourced from reference TRBV5-1 and TRBJ2-7, is KAGVTQTPRYLIKTRGQQVTLSCSPISGHRSVSWYQQTPGQGLQFLFEYFSETQRNKGNFPGRFSGRQFSNSRSEMNVSTLELGDSALYLCASSLPSSGRAGDEQYFGPGTRLTVT.